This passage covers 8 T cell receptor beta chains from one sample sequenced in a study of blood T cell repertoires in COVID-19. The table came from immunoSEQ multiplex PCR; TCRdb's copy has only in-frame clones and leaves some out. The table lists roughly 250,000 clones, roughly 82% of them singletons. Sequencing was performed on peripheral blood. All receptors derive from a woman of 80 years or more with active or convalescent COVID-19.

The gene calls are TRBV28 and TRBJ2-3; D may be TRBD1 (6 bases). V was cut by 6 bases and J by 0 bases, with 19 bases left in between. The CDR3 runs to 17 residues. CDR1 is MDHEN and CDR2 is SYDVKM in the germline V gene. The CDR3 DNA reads TGTGCCAGCAGGCCCCACCCCGGACAGCCTAGCACAGATACGCAGTATTTT. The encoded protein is CASRPHPGQPSTDTQYF.

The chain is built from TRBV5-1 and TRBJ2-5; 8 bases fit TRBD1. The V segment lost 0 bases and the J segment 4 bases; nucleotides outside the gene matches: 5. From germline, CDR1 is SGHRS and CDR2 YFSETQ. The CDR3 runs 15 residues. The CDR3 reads CASSLGTGSGETQYF. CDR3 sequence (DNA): TGCGCCAGCAGCTTGGGGACAGGGTCAGGAGAGACCCAGTACTTC.

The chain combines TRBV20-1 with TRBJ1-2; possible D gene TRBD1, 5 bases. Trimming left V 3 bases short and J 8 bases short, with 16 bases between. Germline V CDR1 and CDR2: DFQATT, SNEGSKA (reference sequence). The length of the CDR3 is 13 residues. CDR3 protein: CSASIQGFGGYTF. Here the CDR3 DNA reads TGCAGTGCTAGTATCCAGGGTTTTGGAGGCTACACCTTC.

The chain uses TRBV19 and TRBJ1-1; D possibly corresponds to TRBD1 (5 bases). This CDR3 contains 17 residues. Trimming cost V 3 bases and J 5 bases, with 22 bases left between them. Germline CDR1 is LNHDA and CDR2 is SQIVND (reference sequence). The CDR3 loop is CASSMGYSRQKGTEAFF. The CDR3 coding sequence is TGTGCCAGTAGTATGGGGTACAGTAGACAGAAGGGGACTGAAGCTTTCTTT.

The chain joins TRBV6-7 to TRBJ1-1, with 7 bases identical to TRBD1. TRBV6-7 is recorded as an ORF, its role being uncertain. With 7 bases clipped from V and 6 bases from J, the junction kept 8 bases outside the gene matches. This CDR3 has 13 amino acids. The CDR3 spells CASMGQGVSEAFF. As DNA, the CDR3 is TGTGCCAGCATGGGTCAGGGGGTCTCTGAAGCTTTCTTT.

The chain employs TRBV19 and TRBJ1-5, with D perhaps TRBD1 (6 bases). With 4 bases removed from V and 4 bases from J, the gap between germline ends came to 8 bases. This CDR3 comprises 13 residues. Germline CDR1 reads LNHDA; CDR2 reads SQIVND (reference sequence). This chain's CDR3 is CASSRQENQPQHF. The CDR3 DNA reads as TGTGCCAGTAGTAGACAGGAGAATCAGCCCCAGCATTTT.

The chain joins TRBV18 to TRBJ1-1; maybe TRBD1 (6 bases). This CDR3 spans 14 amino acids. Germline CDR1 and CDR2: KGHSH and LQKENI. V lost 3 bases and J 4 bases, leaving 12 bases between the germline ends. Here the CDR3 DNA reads TGTGCCAGCTCACCTCAACAGGGAAGCACTGAAGCTTTCTTT. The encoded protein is CASSPQQGSTEAFF.

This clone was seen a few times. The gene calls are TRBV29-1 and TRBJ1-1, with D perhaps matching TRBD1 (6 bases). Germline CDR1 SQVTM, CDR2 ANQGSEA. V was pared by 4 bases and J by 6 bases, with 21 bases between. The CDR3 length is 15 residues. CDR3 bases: TGCAGCGTTGTCGCAGGGGTGCCCGGGTTCGCTGAAGCTTTCTTT. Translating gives CSVVAGVPGFAEAFF.